The text below deals with one TCR beta chain. The repertoire was sequenced with immunoSEQ multiplex PCR; TCRdb's copy has only in-frame clones and lacks some. The sample holds approximately 66,000 clones; approximately 92% are singletons and the top ten take 2%. These data originate in a study of T cell changes during pregnancy in multiple sclerosis. CDR3 length: 16 residues. Germline V gene data show CDR1 as ENHRY and CDR2 as SYGVKD. V dropped 4 bases and J dropped 6 bases, with 18 bases sitting between them. This receptor was taken from a female donor in good health, enrolled as a control in a pregnancy study. This chain joins TRBV10-3 and TRBJ2-2; D might be TRBD1 (6 bases). The starting material was peripheral blood, obtained in the third trimester of pregnancy. CDR3 in DNA: TGTGCCATCAGTGGGGGGCCGGGAATGGTCGCCGGGGAGCTGTTTTTT. Its protein is CAISGGPGMVAGELFF.